The present T cell receptor (beta chain) was sequenced within a study of response to subunit inactivated influenza vaccine. Study-wide results and caveats: Authors suggested each seasonal influenza vaccination recruits few new T cells.

This clonotype was seen a handful of times. Its target is not known. TCRdb redid the calling of the RT-PCR reads with MiXCR, one entry per CDR3 protein. The sample lists about 540,000 distinct CDR3 sequences, under 25% seen once, with approximately 3% in the top ten. The sample was also linked to a second study, of T cells expressing NK-cell markers. Per that study: In generating TCR beta cDNA, 5'RACE template switching with UMIs was used. Several experiments added an anti-gamma-delta TCR antibody to sort only alpha-beta TCR T cells. Among four donors, these clonotypes also ranked first in the CD3+CD56-NKG2C+ fraction. The HCMV specificity of the expanded NKG2C+ T cell clones stayed unresolved.

The receptor was isolated from a man between 45 and 60 years old who received an inactivated influenza vaccine. Sequenced here: CD4+ T cells sorted from PBMCs, sampled about 11 days after vaccination.

CDR3 nucleotides: TGCGCCAGCAGCCAAGATACGACGGGGCTGAACACCGGGGAGCTGTTTTTT. It translates to CASSQDTTGLNTGELFF. The chain recombines TRBV4-3 with TRBJ2-2; D may correspond to TRBD1 or TRBD2 (5 bases each). V was cut by 0 bases and J by 1 base, with 12 bases left in between. The CDR3 sequence is 17 residues long. From germline, CDR1 is LGHNA and CDR2 YSLEER.